This entry is about one T cell receptor beta chain. This clonotype was recorded many times. Its antigen has not been determined. No base quality values were provided; no much bigger clone lies one nucleotide off. Counted from cysteine to phenylalanine, this CDR3 has 14 amino acids. The DNA shown is the 42-base CDR3, in frame from base 1. Germline trimming amounts to 4 bases on V and 2 bases on J, with 4 as the count of junction bases outside the gene matches. The CDR1 and CDR2 encoded by the germline V gene are SGHRS and YFSETQ. These data come from a study of CD8 T cells in ankylosing spondylitis (dated by TCRdb to the late 2010s). Concerning the study at large: The study profiled T cell receptor beta repertoires in healthy donors and ankylosing spondylitis patients to find disease-linked TCR variants. Peripheral blood was sampled, and synovial fluid was also collected from ankylosing spondylitis patients. In total, the full study cohort was made up of about 99 healthy donors and approximately 27 ankylosing spondylitis patients.

The listed sequencing device is Illumina HiSeq 2500. Quantitative 5'-RACE with molecular barcodes was used to prepare TCR beta libraries. The original pipeline was this. To identify disease-linked TCR variants, a new computational method was used, one built on a probabilistic model of VDJ rearrangement. Clones were called with MiXCR by TCRdb after fastp trimmed the public reads at Q25, and only in-frame beta chains were retained. Under each unique CDR3 protein, matching rows form one entry showing the most common genes and DNA. The V and J calls shown here were made by TCRdb, not taken from the authors' results. The sample table shows 450,000 to 550,000 distinct CDR3 sequences, and approximately 5.3% are seen once. Approximately 3.5% of the sample is taken by the ten largest. General findings and caveats noted by the study authors: The disease-linked clones were reported as significantly enriched in matched synovial fluid samples from ankylosing spondylitis patients. A TCR beta motif made up of eight highly homologous amino acid variants appeared to be characteristic of blood from ankylosing spondylitis patients. Some motif variants had previously been reported in the synovial fluid and blood of reactive arthritis patients, which suggests shared mechanisms of disease initiation. A CD8+ phenotype was shown by the disease-linked clones, which were found at relatively low frequencies in peripheral blood.

The sequence was collected from a male donor with ankylosing spondylitis. The material sequenced was blood, either unsorted or a sorted T cell fraction (not recorded which). The sequence is built from TRBV5-1 and TRBJ1-2; TRBD1 agrees with 8 junctional bases. The CDR3 protein is CASSVDRGNYGYTF. The DNA sequence is given as TGCGCCAGCAGCGTCGACAGGGGCAACTATGGCTACACCTTC.